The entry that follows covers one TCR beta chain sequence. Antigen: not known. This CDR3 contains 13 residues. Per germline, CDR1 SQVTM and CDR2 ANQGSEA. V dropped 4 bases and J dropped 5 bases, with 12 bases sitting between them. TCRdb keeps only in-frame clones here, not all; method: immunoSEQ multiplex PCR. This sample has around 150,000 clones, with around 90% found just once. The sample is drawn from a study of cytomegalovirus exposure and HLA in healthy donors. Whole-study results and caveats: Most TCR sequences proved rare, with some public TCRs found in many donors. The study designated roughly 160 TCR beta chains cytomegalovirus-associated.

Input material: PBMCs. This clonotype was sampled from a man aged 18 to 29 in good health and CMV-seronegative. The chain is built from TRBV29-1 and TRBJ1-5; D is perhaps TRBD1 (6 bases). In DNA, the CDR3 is TGCAGCGTTGGGTGGACAGCCGATCAGCCCCAGCATTTT. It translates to CSVGWTADQPQHF.